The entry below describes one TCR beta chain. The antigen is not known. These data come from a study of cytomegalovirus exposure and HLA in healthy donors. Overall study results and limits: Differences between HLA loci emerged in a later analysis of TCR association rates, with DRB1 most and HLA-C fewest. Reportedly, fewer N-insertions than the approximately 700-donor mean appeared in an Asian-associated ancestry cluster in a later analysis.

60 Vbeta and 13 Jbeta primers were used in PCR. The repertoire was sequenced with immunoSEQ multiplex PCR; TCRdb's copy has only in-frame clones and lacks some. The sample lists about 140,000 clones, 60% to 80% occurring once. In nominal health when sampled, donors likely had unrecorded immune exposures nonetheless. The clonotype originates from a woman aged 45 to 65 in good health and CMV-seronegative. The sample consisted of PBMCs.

The CDR3 is CASSAIDRGGTYEQYF. The DNA of the CDR3 is TGTGCCAGCAGTGCTATCGACAGGGGGGGGACCTACGAGCAGTACTTC. J is TRBJ2-7 and V is TRBV2; TRBD1 aligns across 9 bases. The CDR3 loop spans 16 amino acids. Germline CDR1 SNHLY, CDR2 FYNNEI. Trimming took 4 bases from V and 2 from J; bases not matched to a gene: 9.